A single T cell receptor (beta chain) is shown here with its context. Antigen unknown. Produced via immunoSEQ multiplex PCR; TCRdb's table is partial and in-frame only. The data contain 60,000 to 65,000 clones, 85% to 95% of them singletons. Losses at the gene ends were 2 bases for V and 0 bases for J; bases not matched to a gene: 2. The CDR3 runs to 15 residues. In germline, CDR1 is MNHNS, CDR2 SASEGT. This entry comes from a study of OX40 agonist ivuxolimab in advanced cancers. Study summary: The patients got ivuxolimab, which is an agonistic anti-OX40 (CD134) antibody. Mean age 60 years, range about 20 to 79; 82.7% male.

Overall study results and limits: Expanded peripheral T cell antigen specificity was not determined. Among the lowest levels of clonal expansion were found in partial responders at 0.1-3.0 mg/kg.

The sequencing used CD4+ or CD8+ T cells sorted from blood, collected in a trial of the OX40 agonist ivuxolimab. This chain links TRBV6-1 with TRBJ2-7, with TRBD2 identical over 9 bases. The sequence was obtained from an adult with an advanced solid tumor such as melanoma, head and neck, liver or kidney cancer. The DNA of the CDR3 is TGTGCCAGCAGTGAACTAGCGGGGATCTCCTACGAGCAGTACTTC. It codes for CASSELAGISYEQYF.